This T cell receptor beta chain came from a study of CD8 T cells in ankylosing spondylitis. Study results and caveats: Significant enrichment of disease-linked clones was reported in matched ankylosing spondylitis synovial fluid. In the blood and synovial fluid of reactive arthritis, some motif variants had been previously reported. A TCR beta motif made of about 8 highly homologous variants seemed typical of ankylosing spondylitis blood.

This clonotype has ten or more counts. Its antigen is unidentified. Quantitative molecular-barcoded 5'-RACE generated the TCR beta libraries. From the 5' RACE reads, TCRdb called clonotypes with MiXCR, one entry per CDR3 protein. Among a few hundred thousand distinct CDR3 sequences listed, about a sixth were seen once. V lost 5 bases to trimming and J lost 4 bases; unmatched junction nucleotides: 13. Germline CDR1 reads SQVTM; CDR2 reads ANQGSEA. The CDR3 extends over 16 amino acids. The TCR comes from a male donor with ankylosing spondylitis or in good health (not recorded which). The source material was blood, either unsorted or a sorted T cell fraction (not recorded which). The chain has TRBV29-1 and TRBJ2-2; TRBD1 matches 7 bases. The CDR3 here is CSVLSPQGHGTGELFF. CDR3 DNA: TGCAGCGTTCTTAGTCCACAGGGGCACGGCACCGGGGAGCTGTTTTTT.